The 17 T cell receptor beta chains below come from one sample, sequenced in a study of blood T cell repertoires in COVID-19 (dated by TCRdb to about 2020). The library relied on the immunoSEQ multiplex PCR assay. TCRdb re-hosts the immuneACCESS table, in-frame sequences only. Its copies lack some clones; in the studies checked, an unresolved V gene accounts for under half of them, and the cause for the rest is not known. Within this sample are about 190,000 clones, with 82% of them counted one time only. The ten biggest clones cover approximately 7.8% of the sample. The sequenced sample consisted of peripheral blood. All receptors derive from a woman aged 60-75 years with COVID-19, enrolled during active disease.

The J gene is TRBJ1-5, the V gene TRBV28; D is unclear. The germline gives CDR1 MDHEN, CDR2 SYDVKM. The ends were cut back, 4 bases at V and 2 bases at J, with 6 bases in the middle. This CDR3 is 13 amino acids long. The CDR3 reads CASSWAGNQPQHF. DNA of the CDR3: TGTGCCAGCAGTTGGGCCGGCAATCAGCCCCAGCATTTT.

DNA for the CDR3: TGTGCCAGTAGTTCACAGGGTAGCATGAACACTGAAGCTTTCTTT. Its translation is CASSSQGSMNTEAFF. This chain joins TRBV19 and TRBJ1-1; the D gene is possibly TRBD1 (6 bases). Germline CDR1 is LNHDA and CDR2 is SQIVND (reference sequence). This CDR3 comprises 15 residues. The ends were cut back, 5 bases at V and 0 bases at J, with 13 bases in the middle.

The chain carries TRBV6-6 and TRBJ1-1, with D perhaps matching TRBD1 (6 bases). The CDR3 length is 13 residues. V was pared by 9 bases and J by 1 base, with 12 bases between. In germline, CDR1 is MNHNY, CDR2 SVGAGI (reference sequence). Here the CDR3 reads CASNRERNTEAFF. The CDR3 DNA follows: TGTGCCAGTAACAGGGAAAGGAACACTGAAGCTTTCTTT.

CDR3 DNA: TGTGCCAGCAGCTCCAGGGTGACCGGGGAGCTGTTTTTT. It specifies CASSSRVTGELFF. The chain is built from TRBV13 and TRBJ2-2; maybe TRBD1 (5 bases). The germline V and J ends were trimmed by 4 bases and 5 bases, with 8 bases remaining between them. The CDR3 totals 13 residues. Germline lookup yields CDR1 PRHDT and CDR2 FYEKMQ (reference sequence).

The genes are TRBV28 and TRBJ2-7, with D possibly being TRBD1 (5 bases). The CDR3 totals 13 residues. Germline V lookup: CDR1 MDHEN, CDR2 SYDVKM. V dropped 3 bases and J dropped 6 bases, with 12 bases sitting between them. CDR3 DNA: TGTGCCAGCAGTTTCAGGGTTCATGGCGAGCAGTACTTC. Translation: CASSFRVHGEQYF.

The J gene is TRBJ1-3, the V gene TRBV10-1; TRBD1 agrees at 7 bases. From germline, CDR1 is WNHNN and CDR2 SYGVQD (reference sequence). The CDR3 covers 14 residues. The ends lost 5 bases at V and 2 bases at J; junction bases unmatched: 3. The CDR3 DNA is TGCGCCAGCAGTACAGGGGCAACTGGAAACACCATATATTTT. Its translation: CASSTGATGNTIYF.

The rearrangement links TRBV11-2 to TRBJ1-2, with D possibly being TRBD1 (6 bases). CDR1 is SGHAT, CDR2 FQNNGV, per germline. The CDR3 loop spans 15 amino acids. V shed 4 bases and J shed 6 bases, with 18 bases lying between them. The CDR3 DNA sequence: TGTGCCAGCAGCTCGAAAACGGGACAACATCATGGCTACACCTTC. This encodes CASSSKTGQHHGYTF.

J is TRBJ2-3 and V is TRBV19; the D gene is possibly TRBD2 (6 bases). Germline assignment: CDR1 LNHDA and CDR2 SQIVND (reference sequence). V lost 9 bases and J 4 bases, leaving 14 bases between the germline ends. There are 13 residues in the CDR3. The DNA for the CDR3 is TGTGCCAGCAAAAGGAGGGAAGCAGATACGCAGTATTTT. It specifies CASKRREADTQYF.

This sequence joins TRBV19 and TRBJ1-4, with TRBD1 matching over 7 bases. Germline loops: CDR1 LNHDA, CDR2 SQIVND (reference sequence). J was trimmed by 4 bases and V by 8 bases; bases with no gene match: 10. The CDR3 runs 15 residues. The CDR3 here is CASRSPGQINEKLFF. The CDR3 DNA reads TGTGCCAGTCGTAGTCCGGGACAGATTAATGAAAAACTGTTTTTT. The full variable domain, with the rest looked up from reference TRBV19 and TRBJ1-4, is DGGITQSPKYLFRKEGQNVTLSCEQNLNHDAMYWYRQDPGQGLRLIYYSQIVNDFQKGDIAEGYSVSREKKESFPLTVTSAQKNPTAFYLCASRSPGQINEKLFFGSGTQLSVL.

This clone has just one count. The gene calls are TRBV6-5 and TRBJ2-2; D is unresolved. The germline V gene has CDR1 MNHEY and CDR2 SVGAGI. The V end was cut by 9 bases, the J end by 7 bases, with 15 bases between. The CDR3 has 13 amino acids. CDR3 in amino acids: CASTPRSDGELFF. The DNA of the CDR3 is TGTGCCAGTACGCCTCGGAGCGACGGGGAGCTGTTTTTT.

The chain carries TRBV7-2 and TRBJ1-2; D unresolved. CDR1 is SGHTA and CDR2 is FQGNSA in the germline V gene. The length of the CDR3 is 15 residues. Trimming pared 1 base from V and 3 bases from J, leaving 12 bases between. The CDR3 sequence: CASSLGAPNYYGYTF. In DNA, the CDR3 is TGTGCCAGCAGCTTAGGGGCGCCGAACTACTATGGCTACACCTTC.

Of note for this clone: This specimen includes other DNA sequences encoding the same CDR3. The CDR3 spells CASSQVLAGGNEQFF. CDR3 nucleotide sequence: TGTGCCAGCAGCCAAGTTCTAGCGGGGGGAAATGAGCAGTTCTTC. The chain recombines TRBV3-1 (or the pseudogene TRBV3-2) with TRBJ2-1; 11 nucleotides line up with TRBD2. Per germline, CDR1 LGHDT and CDR2 YNNKEL (reference sequence). The CDR3 sequence is 15 residues long. After removal of 1 base from V and 7 bases from J, the junction contained 3 bases not matched to a gene.

The chain couples TRBV3-1 (or the pseudogene TRBV3-2) to TRBJ2-7; D might be TRBD2 (6 bases). Per the germline V gene, CDR1 is LGHDT and CDR2 is YNNKEL (reference sequence). The length of the CDR3 is 13 residues. V lost 5 bases and J lost 0, with 8 bases in between. CDR3 residues: CASSVAASYEQYF. The CDR3 DNA is TGTGCCAGCAGCGTAGCGGCCTCCTACGAGCAGTACTTC.

The rearrangement joins TRBV18 to TRBJ1-2; TRBD1 is a possible D gene (5 bases). The CDR3 consists of 13 residues. Germline-derived CDR1 and CDR2 are KGHSH and LQKENI. V was trimmed by 3 bases and J by 7 bases, leaving 12 bases between them. The CDR3 spells CASSPVRASGYTF. CDR3 in DNA: TGTGCCAGCTCACCTGTCAGGGCTTCTGGCTACACCTTC.

This clone was recorded once. V and J are TRBV29-1 and TRBJ2-2; weak D call: TRBD2 (5 bases). Germline V gene data show CDR1 as SQVTM and CDR2 as ANQGSEA. The CDR3 totals 16 residues. V lost 6 bases to trimming and J lost 5 bases, with 22 bases between them. Here the CDR3 reads CSVPLGSRMGTGELFF. The CDR3 DNA sequence: TGCAGCGTCCCGTTGGGGAGCAGGATGGGGACCGGGGAGCTGTTTTTT.

V and J are TRBV19 and TRBJ2-3; 9 nucleotides agree with TRBD1. The CDR3 has 17 amino acids. In germline, CDR1 is LNHDA, CDR2 SQIVND (reference sequence). With V trimmed by 5 bases and J by 4 bases, 13 bases remained unmatched. The CDR3 protein is CASSEPKPGQGPDTQYF. In nucleotides, the CDR3 is TGTGCCAGTAGTGAGCCCAAACCGGGACAGGGACCAGATACGCAGTATTTT.

The gene calls are TRBV5-1 and TRBJ1-2, with TRBD1 matching over 11 bases. Germline assignment: CDR1 SGHRS and CDR2 YFSETQ. This CDR3 comprises 14 residues. The ends lost 5 bases at V and 6 bases at J; junction bases unmatched: 6. DNA for the CDR3: TGCGCCAGCAGGGGGACAGGGGGAGAAAATGGCTACACCTTC. Translating gives CASRGTGGENGYTF.